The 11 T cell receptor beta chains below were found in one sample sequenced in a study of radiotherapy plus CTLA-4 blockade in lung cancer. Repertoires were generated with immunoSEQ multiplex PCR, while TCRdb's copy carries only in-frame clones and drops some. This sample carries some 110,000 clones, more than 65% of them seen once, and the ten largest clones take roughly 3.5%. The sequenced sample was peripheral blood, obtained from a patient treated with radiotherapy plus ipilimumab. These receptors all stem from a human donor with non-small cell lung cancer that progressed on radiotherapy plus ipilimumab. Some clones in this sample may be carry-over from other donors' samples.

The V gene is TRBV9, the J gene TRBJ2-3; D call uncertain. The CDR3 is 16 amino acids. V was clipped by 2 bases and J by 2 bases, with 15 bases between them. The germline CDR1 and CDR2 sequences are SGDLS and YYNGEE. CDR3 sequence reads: CASSVSRVALTDTQYF. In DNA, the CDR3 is TGTGCCAGCAGCGTCTCAAGGGTAGCCCTCACAGATACGCAGTATTTT.

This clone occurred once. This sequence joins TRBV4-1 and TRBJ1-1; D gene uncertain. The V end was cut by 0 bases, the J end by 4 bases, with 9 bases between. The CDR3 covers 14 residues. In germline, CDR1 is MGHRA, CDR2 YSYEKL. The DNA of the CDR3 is TGCGCCAGCAGCCAAGATCGGTCAGGCACTGAAGCTTTCTTT. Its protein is CASSQDRSGTEAFF.

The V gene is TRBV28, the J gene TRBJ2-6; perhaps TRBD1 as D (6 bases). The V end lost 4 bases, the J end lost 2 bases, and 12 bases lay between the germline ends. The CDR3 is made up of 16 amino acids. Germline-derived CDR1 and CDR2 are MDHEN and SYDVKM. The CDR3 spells CASSSYRAPGANVLTF. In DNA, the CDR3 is TGTGCCAGCAGTTCCTACAGGGCGCCTGGGGCCAACGTCCTGACTTTC.

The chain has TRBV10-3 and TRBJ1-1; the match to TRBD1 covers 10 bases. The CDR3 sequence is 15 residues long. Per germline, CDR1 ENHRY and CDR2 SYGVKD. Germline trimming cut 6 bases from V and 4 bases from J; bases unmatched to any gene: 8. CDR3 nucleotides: TGTGCCATCAGGACCGGGACAGGGGAGACCACTGAAGCTTTCTTT. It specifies CAIRTGTGETTEAFF.

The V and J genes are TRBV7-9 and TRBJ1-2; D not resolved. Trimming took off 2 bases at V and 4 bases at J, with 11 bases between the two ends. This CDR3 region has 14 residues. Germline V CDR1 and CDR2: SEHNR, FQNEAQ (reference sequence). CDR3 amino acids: CASSLKQFSYGYTF. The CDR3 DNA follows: TGTGCCAGCAGCTTAAAGCAGTTCTCCTATGGCTACACCTTC.

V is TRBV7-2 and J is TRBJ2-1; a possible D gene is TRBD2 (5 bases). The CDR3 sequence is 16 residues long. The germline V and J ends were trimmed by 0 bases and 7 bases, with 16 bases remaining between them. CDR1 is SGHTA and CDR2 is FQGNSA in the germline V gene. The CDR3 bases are TGTGCCAGCAGCTTAGCTTTTGGGTTCGGGGATAATGAGCAGTTCTTC. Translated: CASSLAFGFGDNEQFF.

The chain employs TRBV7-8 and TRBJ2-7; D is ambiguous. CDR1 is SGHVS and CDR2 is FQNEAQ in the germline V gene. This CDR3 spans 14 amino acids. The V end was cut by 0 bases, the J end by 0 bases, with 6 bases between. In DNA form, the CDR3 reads TGTGCCAGCAGCTTAGCGCTAACCTCCTACGAGCAGTACTTC. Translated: CASSLALTSYEQYF. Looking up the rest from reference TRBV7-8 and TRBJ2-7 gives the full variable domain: GAGVSQSPRYKVAKRGQDVALRCDPISGHVSLFWYQQALGQGPEFLTYFQNEAQLDKSGLPSDRFFAERPEGSVSTLKIQRTQQEDSAVYLCASSLALTSYEQYFGPGTRLTVT.

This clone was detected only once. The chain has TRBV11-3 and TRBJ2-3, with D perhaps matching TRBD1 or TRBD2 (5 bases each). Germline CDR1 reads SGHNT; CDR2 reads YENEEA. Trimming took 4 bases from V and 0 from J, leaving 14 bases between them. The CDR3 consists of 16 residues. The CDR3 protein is CASSSTRGLSTDTQYF. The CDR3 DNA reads TGTGCCAGCAGCTCCACCCGGGGCTTAAGCACAGATACGCAGTATTTT.

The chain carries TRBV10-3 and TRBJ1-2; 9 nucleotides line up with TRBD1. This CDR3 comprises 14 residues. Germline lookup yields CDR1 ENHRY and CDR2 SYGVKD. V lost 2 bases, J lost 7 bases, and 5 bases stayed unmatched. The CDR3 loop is CAISEPGQGFGYTF. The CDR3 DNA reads TGTGCCATCAGTGAGCCGGGACAGGGTTTTGGCTACACCTTC.

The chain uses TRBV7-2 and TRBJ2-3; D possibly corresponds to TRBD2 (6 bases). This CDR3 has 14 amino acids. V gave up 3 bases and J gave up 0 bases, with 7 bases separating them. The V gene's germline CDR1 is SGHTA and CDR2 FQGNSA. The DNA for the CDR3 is TGTGCCAGCAGCTTCGGGGGAAGCACAGATACGCAGTATTTT. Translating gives CASSFGGSTDTQYF.

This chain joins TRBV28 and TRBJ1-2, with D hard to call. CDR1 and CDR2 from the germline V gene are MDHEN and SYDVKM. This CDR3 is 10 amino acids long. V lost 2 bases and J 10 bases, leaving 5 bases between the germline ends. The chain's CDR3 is CASSLGSYTF. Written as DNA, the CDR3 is TGTGCCAGCAGTTTAGGGTCCTACACCTTC.